This T cell receptor beta chain was captured in a study of shared clonotypes between healthy human individuals. The table lists this clone with a count of one. Its antigen is unidentified. Points from the study as a whole: Roughly 5% of naive CD4 clonotypes were shared across several donors.

CD8 memory pooled CD45RO+ cells and CCR7-negative CD45RA+ TemRA cells. The run depth of the assay was deep. Genomic DNA belonging to each subset was distributed in equal measure over several immunoSEQ plates. The method was immunoSEQ multiplex PCR; TCRdb's version includes in-frame clones alone and lacks a portion of them. Among some 320,000 clones, over 75% were seen once, and the ten largest hold roughly 16%. The receptor was isolated from a young man in good health. Sequencing was done on a sample of memory CD8+ T cells sorted from blood. Subset denoted: CD45RO+ cells pooled with CCR7-negative TemRA cells.

Here the CDR3 DNA reads TGCGCCAGCAGCCTTCTGACCAGCGGGGGGACCTACGAGCAGTTCTTC. Amino acids: CASSLLTSGGTYEQFF. The gene calls are TRBV4-1 and TRBJ2-1, with 9 bases that match TRBD2. CDR1 is MGHRA, CDR2 YSYEKL, per germline. This CDR3 has 16 amino acids. After removal of 4 bases from V and 10 bases from J, the junction contained 14 bases not matched to a gene.